One sample yielded the 27 T cell receptor beta chains listed below, sequenced in a study of T cells in Graves' hyperthyroidism and ophthalmopathy. TCR beta CDR3 sequences were amplified from RNA transcripts. TCR CDR3 regions were first amplified by RT-PCR with HTBI primers. TCRdb ran MiXCR on the multiplex PCR reads and lists one entry per CDR3 protein. Of roughly 570,000 distinct CDR3 sequences in the sample, 46% were seen once. The sequencing input was peripheral blood or thyroid tissue (not recorded which). The receptors here all came from an adult woman with Graves' disease, either hyperthyroidism or ophthalmopathy (not recorded which).

The CDR3 loop reads CATEDRESNQPQHF. Written as DNA, the CDR3 is TGTGCCACCGAGGACAGGGAGAGCAATCAGCCCCAGCATTTT. This chain connects TRBV10-3 to TRBJ1-5; 8 bases are a match to TRBD1. V was clipped by 10 bases and J by 1 base; unmatched bases: 6. Germline-derived CDR1 and CDR2 are ENHRY and SYGVKD. This CDR3 is 14 amino acids long.

Concerning this clonotype: One end of the junction is discordant with germline, which a read error may explain. This chain joins TRBV20-1 and TRBJ1-4, with TRBD1 matching over 8 bases. Germline V gene data show CDR1 as DFQATT and CDR2 as SNEGSKA (reference sequence). The CDR3 covers 15 residues. CDR3 nucleotide sequence: TGCAGTGCTCGAGAGGGGACAGGTTATAATGAAAAACTGTTTTTT. This sequence encodes CSAREGTGYNEKLFF.

This clonotype occurred many times. The chain carries TRBV20-1 and TRBJ2-7, with D unresolved. V shed 0 bases and J shed 4 bases, with 7 bases lying between them. Germline V gene lookup returns CDR1 DFQATT and CDR2 SNEGSKA (reference sequence). This CDR3 has 12 residues. As DNA, the CDR3 is TGCAGTGCTAGAGAGTGGGGTTACGAGCAGTACTTC. Translated: CSAREWGYEQYF.

The rearrangement joins TRBV6-6 to TRBJ2-5; 7 bases line up with TRBD1. Losses at the gene ends were 6 bases for V and 4 bases for J; bases not matched to a gene: 5. The CDR3 is made up of 13 amino acids. The V gene's germline CDR1 is MNHNY and CDR2 SVGAGI (reference sequence). DNA for the CDR3: TGTGCCAGCAGAAACACAGGGGCAGAGACCCAGTACTTC. It specifies CASRNTGAETQYF.

CDR3: CASSERTVSTYEQYF. The CDR3 region has the DNA TGCGCCAGCAGTGAGAGGACAGTCTCAACCTACGAGCAGTACTTC. The V gene is TRBV10-2, the J gene TRBJ2-7; TRBD1 might be the D (6 bases). This CDR3 contains 15 residues. Germline V CDR1 and CDR2: WSHSY, SAAADI. Deletions cut 2 bases from V and 2 bases from J, with 13 bases between.

This clonotype came up many times. V and J are TRBV2 and TRBJ2-7, with D hard to call. Germline-derived CDR1 and CDR2 are SNHLY and FYNNEI. The CDR3 sequence is 13 residues long. Trimming left V 7 bases short and J 0 bases short, with 10 bases between. CDR3 in DNA: TGTGCCAGCATTCGACACTTCTCCTACGAGCAGTACTTC. Translated, it gives CASIRHFSYEQYF.

As to this clonotype: Because the CDR3 is missing its conserved closing phenylalanine or tryptophan, this is likely a read error. The chain couples TRBV2 to TRBJ1-5; no definite D call. The CDR3 runs 13 residues. The V end lost 11 bases, the J end lost 6 bases, and 17 bases lay between the germline ends. Germline loops: CDR1 SNHLY, CDR2 FYNNEI. The CDR3 loop is CAWSSRAVQPQHL. DNA of the CDR3: TGTGCCTGGAGTTCTCGGGCGGTTCAGCCCCAGCATCTT.

The rearrangement joins TRBV7-9 to TRBJ1-1; TRBD1 might be the D (6 bases). Trimming took off 5 bases at V and 2 bases at J, with 18 bases between the two ends. Germline V gives CDR1 SEHNR, CDR2 FQNEAQ (reference sequence). This CDR3 has 16 amino acids. CDR3 DNA: TGTGCCAGCAGCCCAAACAGGGAGGGGACTAACACTGAAGCTTTCTTT. Amino acids: CASSPNREGTNTEAFF.

The chain recombines TRBV10-3 with TRBJ1-2; D call uncertain. The ends were cut back, 0 bases at V and 8 bases at J, with 7 bases in the middle. The CDR3 covers 12 residues. Germline CDR1 and CDR2: ENHRY and SYGVKD. CDR3 in amino acids: CAISESEGGYTF. The CDR3 bases are TGTGCCATCAGTGAGTCCGAAGGCGGCTACACCTTC.

V gene TRBV10-1 combines with J gene TRBJ1-1; 7 bases are shared with TRBD1. Germline loops: CDR1 WNHNN, CDR2 SYGVQD (reference sequence). Losses at the gene ends were 0 bases for V and 5 bases for J; bases not matched to a gene: 3. The CDR3 extends over 14 amino acids. CDR3 amino acids: CASSESQGLTEAFF. CDR3 DNA sequence: TGCGCCAGCAGTGAGTCACAGGGGTTGACTGAAGCTTTCTTT.

This clonotype has ten or more counts. V is TRBV12-3 or TRBV12-4 and J is TRBJ1-3, with 8 bases fitting TRBD1. Trimming took 6 bases from V and 4 from J; bases not matched to a gene: 17. The CDR3 is 18 amino acids. CDR3: CASSPGQALVLSGNTIYF. CDR3 coding DNA: TGTGCCAGCAGCCCGGGACAGGCCCTGGTTCTATCCGGAAACACCATATATTTT.

V gene TRBV7-4 combines with J gene TRBJ1-1; TRBD1 might be the D (5 bases). CDR1 SGHVT and CDR2 SQSDAQ come from the germline V gene. This CDR3 region has 15 residues. Deletions cut 1 base from V and 6 bases from J, with 15 bases between. The CDR3 DNA reads as TGTGCCAGCAGCTTAGAGATGGGGGTTATGGCTGAAGCTTTCTTT. Protein product: CASSLEMGVMAEAFF.

This clonotype showed up many times. The DNA of the CDR3 is TGCAGCACAAAACAGGGTTACGAGCAGTACTTC. Translated, it gives CSTKQGYEQYF. This chain links TRBV29-1 with TRBJ2-7; maybe TRBD1 (6 bases). Between the trimmed V and J ends, which lost 8 bases and 4 bases, there was a span of 12 bases. This CDR3 region has 11 residues. CDR1 and CDR2 (germline): SQVTM, ANQGSEA.

About this clonotype itself: Possible read error: a much larger clone is one base away. The V call is TRBV7-9, the J call TRBJ2-5; D is undetermined. The CDR3 sequence is 15 residues long. Germline CDR1 and CDR2: SEHNR and FQNEAQ (reference sequence). The CDR3 protein is CASSLANWKQEAQYF. The CDR3 DNA sequence: TGTGCCAGCAGCTTAGCGAATTGGAAACAAGAGGCCCAGTACTTC.

This clonotype was observed at least ten times. The chain carries TRBV24-1 and TRBJ1-5; no reliable D call. Trimming pared 0 bases from V and 2 bases from J, leaving 4 bases between. The CDR3 sequence is 14 residues long. The germline gives CDR1 KGHDR, CDR2 SFDVKD. CDR3 in amino acids: CATSDLNGNQPQHF. In nucleotides, the CDR3 is TGTGCCACCAGTGATTTGAACGGCAATCAGCCCCAGCATTTT.

This clonotype was picked up many times. The J gene is TRBJ2-6, the V gene TRBV4-1; D uncertain. CDR1 MGHRA and CDR2 YSYEKL come from the germline V gene. The CDR3 is 15 residues long. V dropped 0 bases and J dropped 2 bases, with 5 bases sitting between them. Here the CDR3 DNA reads TGCGCCAGCAGCCAAGATTTACCTGGGGCCAACGTCCTGACTTTC. Translating it yields CASSQDLPGANVLTF.

The chain combines TRBV20-1 with TRBJ1-6; tentatively, D is TRBD1 (5 bases). Germline V gene sequence: CDR1 DFQATT, CDR2 SNEGSKA (reference sequence). Trimming left V 0 bases short and J 5 bases short, with 11 bases between. CDR3 length: 15 amino acids. This CDR3 reads CSARDAAGDNSPLHF. In DNA form, the CDR3 reads TGCAGTGCTAGAGATGCAGCGGGGGATAATTCACCCCTCCACTTT.

J is TRBJ1-5 and V is TRBV24-1; TRBD1 might be the D (5 bases). V was cut by 5 bases and J by 7 bases, with 14 bases left in between. This CDR3 has 14 residues. Germline V gives CDR1 KGHDR, CDR2 SFDVKD. CDR3 in amino acids: CATSVTGTSQPQHF. CDR3 sequence (DNA): TGTGCCACCAGTGTAACGGGGACGTCACAGCCCCAGCATTTT.

This clonotype was counted many times. In nucleotides, the CDR3 is TGCGCCAGCCGGGGAGCCACTGAAGCTTTCTTT. Translating gives CASRGATEAFF. The V call is TRBV5-1, the J call TRBJ1-1, with unresolved D. CDR3 length equals 11 residues. V lost 7 bases and J lost 4, with 8 bases in between. CDR1 and CDR2 (germline): SGHRS, YFSETQ.

This clonotype was seen a few times. The chain combines TRBV27 with TRBJ2-5, with D possibly matching TRBD1 (6 bases). This CDR3 contains 16 residues. Germline-derived CDR1 and CDR2 are MNHEY and SMNVEV (reference sequence). Trimming pared 5 bases from V and 7 bases from J, leaving 23 bases between. The CDR3 nucleotides read TGTGCCAGCAGTCCCTTGGGCAGGGCGCAGGGGTTGACCCAGTACTTC. Translated: CASSPLGRAQGLTQYF.

In this sample, this clonotype turned up many times. The chain uses TRBV15 and TRBJ2-2; possibly TRBD1 for D (6 bases). The V gene lost 1 base and the J gene lost 4 bases, with 13 bases spanning the gap. This CDR3 has 16 amino acids. Germline lookup yields CDR1 LNHNV and CDR2 YYDKDF (reference sequence). The CDR3 DNA sequence: TGTGCCACCAGCAGAGTTTGGCAGGGGTTCACCGGGGAGCTGTTTTTT. It codes for CATSRVWQGFTGELFF.

On this clonotype itself: This may be a read error, as it is one base from a much larger clone. This rearrangement joins TRBV20-1 to TRBJ2-5; D is perhaps TRBD1 (6 bases). The CDR3 has 13 residues. The V and J ends lost 7 bases and 4 bases respectively, with 16 bases between them. The germline V gene encodes CDR1 DFQATT and CDR2 SNEGSKA (reference sequence). The CDR3 loop is CSVRTAGGETQYF. CDR3 nucleotides: TGCAGTGTACGGACAGCAGGCGGAGAGACCCAGTACTTC.

This sequence joins TRBV10-3 and TRBJ2-7, with 9 bases aligning to TRBD1. Germline CDR1 and CDR2: ENHRY and SYGVKD. Trimming at V came to 11 bases and at J to 5 bases, leaving 10 bases not matched to a gene. There are 13 residues in the CDR3. CDR3 loop: CASRDRVMNEQYF. The CDR3 nucleotides are TGTGCCTCCAGGGACAGGGTGATGAACGAGCAGTACTTC.

The V gene is TRBV29-1, the J gene TRBJ1-5; D is unresolved. Trimming removed 6 bases from V and 0 bases from J, with 12 bases in between. This CDR3 region has 14 residues. Germline CDR1 is SQVTM and CDR2 is ANQGSEA. DNA for the CDR3: TGCAGCGTGAGGCCCGGGAATAGCAATCAGCCCCAGCATTTT. Protein: CSVRPGNSNQPQHF. Drawing the rest from reference TRBV29-1 and TRBJ1-5, the complete variable domain is SAVISQKPSRDICQRGTSLTIQCQVDSQVTMMFWYRQQPGQSLTLIATANQGSEATYESGFVIDKFPISRPNLTFSTLTVSNMSPEDSSIYLCSVRPGNSNQPQHFGDGTRLSIL.

A few counts support this clonotype. The CDR3 spells CASSLVFRSPYGYTF. DNA of the CDR3: TGTGCCAGCAGCTTAGTGTTCCGGAGCCCTTATGGCTACACCTTC. The gene calls are TRBV7-2 and TRBJ1-2; D is ambiguous. CDR1 and CDR2 (germline): SGHTA, FQGNSA. V gave up 1 base and J gave up 5 bases, with 14 bases separating them. The CDR3 covers 15 residues.

This clonotype was seen ten or more times. The chain joins TRBV6-1 to TRBJ1-3; D ambiguous. Trimming removed 5 bases from V and 0 bases from J, with 14 bases in between. The germline gives CDR1 MNHNS, CDR2 SASEGT. The length of the CDR3 is 16 residues. The CDR3 protein is CASSLRTASSGNTIYF. The CDR3 DNA sequence: TGTGCCAGCAGTTTACGGACCGCGAGCTCTGGAAACACCATATATTTT.

V is TRBV10-3 and J is TRBJ2-7; TRBD1 matches 10 bases. Germline V CDR1 and CDR2: ENHRY, SYGVKD. The CDR3 is 16 amino acids. Trimming removed 6 bases from V and 7 bases from J; junction bases left unmatched: 15. The CDR3 DNA reads as TGTGCCATCAGAGCTGGGACAGGGGTCCCGCTCCGGGAGCAGTACTTC. This codes for CAIRAGTGVPLREQYF.